The present entry profiles one TCR beta chain with its context. This CDR3 contains 12 residues. This sample is drawn from a study of blood T cell repertoires in COVID-19. Study-wide background: T cells, B-cell-depleted T cells, or PBMCs provided the cDNA or gDNA that served as material.

Per the study methods: Nucleated cell counts were estimated from reference gene primer amplification. Measured with immunoSEQ multiplex PCR; TCRdb has only the in-frame clones, and not every one. V and J calls and clone size are those listed in that table; D and trimming were worked out from the DNA. Of 200,000 to 250,000 clones in the sample, about 79% were seen once. Self-reported history from a screening survey and questionnaire set each donor's cohort. Sequencing was done on a sample of PBMCs or T cells enriched from blood (not recorded which). The TCR sequence derives from a woman between 55 and 75 years old who had recovered from COVID-19. The chain uses TRBV21-1 and TRBJ1-1; TRBD1, the D gene given by the table, was not confirmed from the DNA. TRBV21-1 is recorded as a pseudogene. The CDR3 loop reads CARGPQGTEAFF. The DNA of the CDR3 is TGTGCCAGGGGTCCCCAGGGGACTGAAGCTTTCTTT.